Below, one T cell receptor beta chain is given with its context. This sample was taken from a study of molecular identifiers for immune sequencing clone quantification. About the research overall: Four portions were sequenced after RNA from approximately 20,000 or 100,000 naive CD8 cells was split five ways in replicates.

Germline loops: CDR1 SGHVS, CDR2 FNYEAQ. The ends lost 5 bases at V and 0 bases at J; junction bases unmatched: 4. CDR3 length: 16 residues. One entry per CDR3 protein results from TCRdb running MiXCR on the PCR reads. The sample has more than 450,000 distinct CDR3 sequences, 20% to 25% seen once; the top ten hold more than 0.8%. This TCR derives from a human donor in good health. Some libraries in this study had Jurkat cell RNA spiked in. Sequencing was done on a sample of naive CD8+ T cells from blood, with Jurkat cell RNA spiked in. As for subset: FACS-sorted CD8+CD4-CCR7+CD45RA+ naive T cells. The V and J genes are TRBV7-6 and TRBJ1-3; TRBD1 aligns across 10 bases. The CDR3 loop reads CASSARDRGSGNTIYF. CDR3 in DNA: TGTGCCAGCAGCGCCCGGGACAGGGGCTCTGGAAACACCATATATTTT.